Each of the 25 T cell receptor beta chains below was sequenced from the same sample in a study of blood T cell repertoires in COVID-19. Profiling relied on immunoSEQ multiplex PCR, and the TCRdb table lists in-frame clones only, not all of them. Here the sample spans 160,000 or so clones, about 80% being singletons. The sequencing sample was made of peripheral blood. These receptors originate from a man in his 70s with active or convalescent COVID-19.

The J gene is TRBJ1-3, the V gene TRBV29-1; D remains unclear. Trimming left V 3 bases short and J 0 bases short, with 9 bases between. This CDR3 contains 14 residues. CDR1 and CDR2 (germline): SQVTM, ANQGSEA. The CDR3 loop reads CSVDEGSSGNTIYF. DNA for the CDR3: TGCAGCGTTGATGAGGGCAGCTCTGGAAACACCATATATTTT. Together with reference TRBV29-1 and TRBJ1-3, the CDR3 gives the full variable domain: SAVISQKPSRDICQRGTSLTIQCQVDSQVTMMFWYRQQPGQSLTLIATANQGSEATYESGFVIDKFPISRPNLTFSTLTVSNMSPEDSSIYLCSVDEGSSGNTIYFGEGSWLTVV.

The sample holds one count of this clone. The rearrangement joins TRBV5-8 to TRBJ2-3; TRBD1 agrees at 7 bases. The V and J ends lost 0 bases and 2 bases, in that order; junction bases with no gene match: 6. CDR3 length: 16 residues. The germline CDR1 and CDR2 sequences are SGHTS and YDEGEE. CDR3 DNA: TGTGCCAGCAGCTTGGGGACAGGTACAAACACAGATACGCAGTATTTT. Protein: CASSLGTGTNTDTQYF. Full variable domain (rest looked up from reference TRBV5-8 and TRBJ2-3): EAGVTQSPTHLIKTRGQQATLRCSPISGHTSVYWYQQALGLGLQFLLWYDEGEERNRGNFPPRFSGRQFPNYSSELNVNALELEDSALYLCASSLGTGTNTDTQYFGPGTRLTVL.

This chain uses TRBV30 with TRBJ2-1; the match to TRBD2 covers 16 bases. CDR1 and CDR2 from the germline V gene are GTSNPN and SVGIG (reference sequence). The trim removed 1 base at V and 0 bases at J, leaving 6 bases unmatched. The CDR3 runs 19 residues. CDR3 in amino acids: CAWSGGTSGRDSSYNEQFF. For the CDR3, the DNA is TGTGCCTGGAGTGGAGGGACTAGCGGGAGGGATAGCTCCTACAATGAGCAGTTCTTC.

The V call is TRBV30, the J call TRBJ2-5; a weak D match, TRBD1 (6 bases). The CDR3 spans 15 residues. CDR1 is GTSNPN and CDR2 is SVGIG in the germline V gene (reference sequence). Trimming shortened V by 0 bases and J by 4 bases, and 15 bases separated the two germline ends. Here the CDR3 DNA reads TGTGCCTGGAGTGTAAACAGGGTTTTTCGAGAGACCCAGTACTTC. It encodes CAWSVNRVFRETQYF. The full variable domain, its missing parts supplied by reference TRBV30 and TRBJ2-5, is SQTIHQWPATLVQPVGSPLSLECTVEGTSNPNLYWYRQAAGRGLQLLFYSVGIGQISSEVPQNLSASRPQDRQFILSSKKLLLSDSGFYLCAWSVNRVFRETQYFGPGTRLLVL.

V and J are TRBV7-9 and TRBJ1-2; TRBD1 aligns across 8 bases. The ends lost 6 bases at V and 4 bases at J; junction bases unmatched: 7. The CDR3 has 14 amino acids. From germline, CDR1 is SEHNR and CDR2 FQNEAQ (reference sequence). CDR3 nucleotide sequence: TGTGCCAGCAGTCTACCGACAGGGGTCTATGGCTACACCTTC. Amino acids: CASSLPTGVYGYTF.

This CDR3 is CASSLTGGKANVLTF. The CDR3 nucleotides read TGTGCCAGCAGTCTCACAGGGGGCAAGGCCAACGTCCTGACTTTC. J is TRBJ2-6 and V is TRBV6-4; TRBD1 matches at 9 bases. This CDR3 comprises 15 residues. Unmatched junction bases numbered 5, after V lost 5 bases and J lost 6 bases. Per the germline V gene, CDR1 is MRHNA and CDR2 is SNTAGT.

J is TRBJ2-1 and V is TRBV27, with 10 bases aligning to TRBD2. The CDR3 runs to 16 residues. Germline-derived CDR1 and CDR2 are MNHEY and SMNVEV (reference sequence). Trimming took 1 base from V and 5 from J; bases not matched to a gene: 5. The CDR3 is CASSLFGLAGDNEQFF. The CDR3 DNA is TGTGCCAGCAGTTTATTTGGGCTAGCGGGAGACAATGAGCAGTTCTTC.

The CDR3 region is CASSTGQSKLFYNEQFF. For the CDR3, the DNA is TGTGCCAGCAGTACAGGACAGTCCAAGCTATTCTACAATGAGCAGTTCTTC. The chain joins TRBV5-8 to TRBJ2-1; the D gene is possibly TRBD1 (6 bases). The CDR3 consists of 17 residues. The V end was cut by 5 bases, the J end by 3 bases, with 21 bases between. Germline CDR1 SGHTS, CDR2 YDEGEE.

Concerning this clone itself: The sample holds other DNA sequences that translate to the same CDR3. The V gene is TRBV6-5, the J gene TRBJ1-4, with 7 bases lining up with TRBD1. Germline CDR1 MNHEY, CDR2 SVGAGI. This CDR3 region has 13 residues. The ends lost 0 bases at V and 10 bases at J; junction bases unmatched: 2. The CDR3 here is CASSYSSGGKLFF. Here the CDR3 DNA reads TGTGCCAGCAGTTACTCGTCAGGGGGAAAACTGTTTTTT.

This chain connects TRBV6-5 to TRBJ2-1, with 11 bases identical to TRBD1. CDR3 length: 15 residues. Unmatched junction bases numbered 3, after V lost 6 bases and J lost 2 bases. Germline V gene sequence: CDR1 MNHEY, CDR2 SVGAGI. The CDR3 loop reads CASSRTGGTYNEQFF. CDR3 nucleotides: TGTGCCAGCAGCCGGACAGGGGGCACCTACAATGAGCAGTTCTTC.

This clone was detected ten times or more. V is TRBV24-1 and J is TRBJ2-1; 9 nucleotides line up with TRBD2. CDR3 length: 16 amino acids. The germline gives CDR1 KGHDR, CDR2 SFDVKD. V dropped 3 bases and J dropped 6; count of bases not matched to a gene: 8. DNA for the CDR3: TGTGCCACCAGTGATGTGAGGGCTAGCGGGGTCAATGAGCAGTTCTTC. This gives the protein CATSDVRASGVNEQFF.

To note about this clone: With a much larger clone just one base away, this may be a read error. The J gene is TRBJ2-7, the V gene TRBV6-6; 7 nucleotides agree with TRBD1. Losses at the gene ends were 6 bases for V and 4 bases for J; bases not matched to a gene: 3. Germline CDR1 MNHNY, CDR2 SVGAGI (reference sequence). This CDR3 is 12 amino acids long. The DNA for the CDR3 is TGTGCCAGCAGCCCAGGGGGATACGAGCAGTACTTC. Translating it yields CASSPGGYEQYF.

This clone was seen once. This chain joins TRBV19 and TRBJ2-5; 7 nucleotides line up with TRBD2. The ends lost 4 bases at V and 4 bases at J; junction bases unmatched: 9. CDR3 size: 15 residues. Per germline, CDR1 LNHDA and CDR2 SQIVND (reference sequence). The CDR3 sequence is CASSNGGSGGETQYF. CDR3 sequence (DNA): TGTGCCAGTAGTAACGGCGGTTCGGGGGGAGAGACCCAGTACTTC. Using reference TRBV19 and TRBJ2-5 for the parts outside the CDR3, the full variable domain is DGGITQSPKYLFRKEGQNVTLSCEQNLNHDAMYWYRQDPGQGLRLIYYSQIVNDFQKGDIAEGYSVSREKKESFPLTVTSAQKNPTAFYLCASSNGGSGGETQYFGPGTRLLVL.

The V gene is TRBV2, the J gene TRBJ2-7; D is ambiguous. Between the trimmed V and J ends, which lost 1 base and 1 base, there was a span of 5 bases. Germline V CDR1 and CDR2: SNHLY, FYNNEI. CDR3 length: 13 residues. The CDR3 loop is CASSEGGSYEQYF. CDR3 sequence (DNA): TGTGCCAGCAGTGAAGGCGGATCCTACGAGCAGTACTTC.

The chain employs TRBV7-2 and TRBJ2-7; the D gene is possibly TRBD2 (6 bases). The ends were cut back, 7 bases at V and 0 bases at J, with 13 bases in the middle. Germline V gene lookup returns CDR1 SGHTA and CDR2 FQGNSA. There are 14 residues in the CDR3. CDR3 in amino acids: CASTWAGGSYEQYF. CDR3 sequence (DNA): TGTGCCAGCACCTGGGCCGGGGGCTCCTACGAGCAGTACTTC.

This clone appeared once. The chain couples TRBV7-2 to TRBJ2-7, with a tentative D call TRBD2 (7 bases). Trimming stripped 3 bases from V and 3 bases from J, with 18 bases between. Germline V gene sequence: CDR1 SGHTA, CDR2 FQGNSA. The CDR3 has 16 residues. The CDR3 DNA follows: TGTGCCAGCAGCTTGGGGGCGGGCGGGGGCATCTACGAGCAGTACTTC. As protein: CASSLGAGGGIYEQYF. The full variable domain, in which reference TRBV7-2 and TRBJ2-7 provide the parts outside the CDR3, is GAGVSQSPSNKVTEKGKDVELRCDPISGHTALYWYRQSLGQGLEFLIYFQGNSAPDKSGLPSDRFSAERTGGSVSTLTIQRTQQEDSAVYLCASSLGAGGGIYEQYFGPGTRLTVT.

A few counts support this clone. The chain uses TRBV5-4 and TRBJ1-6, with a weak D call TRBD1 (5 bases). Germline V gives CDR1 SGHNT, CDR2 YYREEE (reference sequence). Trimming removed 8 bases at V and 6 bases at J, with 15 bases between. The CDR3 runs 14 residues. The CDR3 DNA is TGTGCCAGTTCCGACGACAGAGTTAATTCACCCCTCCACTTT. Residues: CASSDDRVNSPLHF.

V and J are TRBV11-2 and TRBJ1-2; D remains ambiguous. This CDR3 is 13 amino acids long. The ends were cut back, 3 bases at V and 7 bases at J, with 12 bases in the middle. CDR1 is SGHAT and CDR2 is FQNNGV in the germline V gene. CDR3 in DNA: TGTGCCAGCAGCTTGGGAGGGCGGCTTGGCTACACCTTC. Amino acids: CASSLGGRLGYTF.

This sequence joins TRBV5-6 and TRBJ1-3; D perhaps matches TRBD1 (5 bases). Per the germline V gene, CDR1 is SGHDT and CDR2 is YYEEEE. Trimming removed 3 bases at V and 0 bases at J, with 13 bases between. The CDR3 covers 16 residues. CDR3 in amino acids: CASSSRRDYSGNTIYF. CDR3 DNA: TGTGCCAGCAGCTCCCGCCGGGACTACTCTGGAAACACCATATATTTT.

In the case of this clone: This sample also contains other DNA sequences that code for the same CDR3. The rearrangement uses TRBV9 and TRBJ1-6; 8 nucleotides match TRBD1. Germline values: CDR1 SGDLS, CDR2 YYNGEE. CDR3 length: 15 residues. With V trimmed by 4 bases and J by 6 bases, 6 bases remained unmatched. CDR3 sequence: CASSLSDRGNSPLHF. CDR3 bases: TGTGCCAGCAGCCTCTCAGACAGGGGTAATTCACCCCTCCACTTT.

V gene TRBV7-8 combines with J gene TRBJ1-1, with D possibly matching TRBD1 (5 bases). Germline assignment: CDR1 SGHVS and CDR2 FQNEAQ. The CDR3 runs 13 residues. The V gene lost 6 bases and the J gene lost 2 bases, with 10 bases spanning the gap. The CDR3 DNA reads TGTGCCAGCAGAAAGCAGGGAAACACTGAAGCTTTCTTT. It is translated as CASRKQGNTEAFF.

The CDR3 DNA follows: TGTGCCAGCAGCTTAAATTTCGGGGGGGCGGGAAACAATGAGCAGTTCTTC. Translation gives CASSLNFGGAGNNEQFF. V is TRBV11-2 and J is TRBJ2-1; TRBD2 matches at 8 bases. The CDR3 runs to 17 residues. Per germline, CDR1 SGHAT and CDR2 FQNNGV. The trim removed 2 bases at V and 5 bases at J, leaving 11 bases unmatched.

CDR3 in DNA: TGTGCCAGCGGTGGGGAGTTCTTAGTAGCGTTCTTC. Translation: CASGGEFLVAFF. The chain couples TRBV2 to TRBJ2-1, with a tentative D call TRBD2 (5 bases). The germline V gene has CDR1 SNHLY and CDR2 FYNNEI. This CDR3 has 12 residues. Trimming took off 8 bases at V and 15 bases at J, with 20 bases between the two ends.

This sequence joins TRBV11-2 and TRBJ2-7, with TRBD1 identical over 7 bases. The length of the CDR3 is 15 residues. V shed 5 bases and J 0 bases; nucleotides not matched to a gene: 7. Per the germline V gene, CDR1 is SGHAT and CDR2 is FQNNGV. CDR3 bases: TGTGCCAGCAGCCGGATACAGGGGTCCTCCTACGAGCAGTACTTC. This sequence encodes CASSRIQGSSYEQYF. Supplemented by reference TRBV11-2 and TRBJ2-7, the full variable domain reads EAGVAQSPRYKIIEKRQSVAFWCNPISGHATLYWYQQILGQGPKLLIQFQNNGVVDDSQLPKDRFSAERLKGVDSTLKIQPAKLEDSAVYLCASSRIQGSSYEQYFGPGTRLTVT.

The genes are TRBV7-2 and TRBJ1-5, with 8 bases lining up with TRBD1. The CDR3 sequence is 15 residues long. V was pared by 5 bases and J by 5 bases, with 8 bases of the junction left unmatched. Germline V lookup: CDR1 SGHTA, CDR2 FQGNSA. The CDR3 region has the DNA TGTGCCAGCAGCAGGCATGGACAGGGCGATCAGCCCCAGCATTTT. This codes for CASSRHGQGDQPQHF.